This passage covers 14 T cell receptor beta chains from one sample sequenced in a study of radiation and T cells in renal cell carcinoma. Time point reported: baseline pretreatment blood. Treatment given: 15 Gy SBRT to primary tumor, nephrectomy 4 weeks later. Sequencing used immunoSEQ multiplex PCR; TCRdb keeps in-frame clones, though not all of them. The sample has about 22,000 clones; around 80% are singletons. The sequenced sample was blood, obtained from a patient whose treatment included radiotherapy and nephrectomy. The receptors shown here come from a man between 60 and 75 years old with renal cell carcinoma.

Many counts were recorded for this clone. This sequence joins TRBV2 and TRBJ1-2; 8 nucleotides agree with TRBD1. The germline CDR1 and CDR2 sequences are SNHLY and FYNNEI. J lost 8 bases, V lost 8 bases, and 10 bases had no gene match. The CDR3 has 13 residues. In nucleotides, the CDR3 is TGTGCCAGCGGGGTGGACAGGGAGGGAGGCTACACCTTC. Residues: CASGVDREGGYTF.

V gene TRBV6-1 combines with J gene TRBJ1-4, with D tentatively TRBD1 (6 bases). The V and J ends lost 5 bases and 6 bases respectively, with 13 bases between them. The CDR3 sequence is 14 residues long. Germline-derived CDR1 and CDR2 are MNHNS and SASEGT. The CDR3 protein is CASSRTVEHEKLFF. The CDR3 DNA reads TGTGCCAGCAGTAGGACAGTTGAGCATGAAAAACTGTTTTTT.

This chain uses TRBV14 with TRBJ2-1; no reliable D call. The CDR3 is made up of 15 amino acids. Germline V CDR1 and CDR2: SGHDN, FVKESK. Trimming left V 1 base short and J 7 bases short, with 14 bases between. CDR3 residues: CASSQAQITQNEQFF. CDR3 nucleotides: TGTGCCAGCAGCCAAGCCCAAATTACCCAGAATGAGCAGTTCTTC.

This clone was seen just once. This chain links TRBV10-3 with TRBJ2-6; tentatively, D is TRBD1 or TRBD2 (5 bases each). Trimming shortened V by 6 bases and J by 0 bases, and 12 bases separated the two germline ends. Looked up from germline, CDR1 is ENHRY and CDR2 is SYGVKD. The CDR3 covers 16 residues. The CDR3 sequence: CAISRGDNSGANVLTF. CDR3 nucleotides: TGTGCCATCAGCCGAGGGGATAACTCTGGGGCCAACGTCCTGACTTTC.

V usage is TRBV2 and J usage is TRBJ2-2; D is uncertain. Per the germline V gene, CDR1 is SNHLY and CDR2 is FYNNEI. Trimming took off 3 bases at V and 0 bases at J, with 11 bases between the two ends. The CDR3 has 16 amino acids. Written as DNA, the CDR3 is TGTGCCAGCAGTGATCTACCGCCTGCGAACACCGGGGAGCTGTTTTTT. It translates to CASSDLPPANTGELFF.

The CDR3 DNA follows: TGTGCCAGTAGTATACAGGGTTCCTACGAGCAGTACTTC. This sequence encodes CASSIQGSYEQYF. The genes are TRBV19 and TRBJ2-7; a possible D gene is TRBD1 (5 bases). The V gene lost 2 bases and the J gene lost 1 base, with 6 bases spanning the gap. Germline V gene sequence: CDR1 LNHDA, CDR2 SQIVND (reference sequence). The CDR3 spans 13 residues.

The CDR3 region has the DNA TGCGCCAGCAGCCTAAGGGGGCTAGCAGGAAACACCATATATTTT. Encoded protein: CASSLRGLAGNTIYF. The chain combines TRBV4-3 with TRBJ1-3; 7 positions match TRBD1. Germline CDR1 and CDR2: LGHNA and YSLEER. The CDR3 contains 15 residues. V lost 4 bases, J lost 4 bases, and 7 bases stayed unmatched.

This clone was observed once. The chain is built from TRBV15 and TRBJ2-1; D unresolved. Deletions cut 1 base from V and 0 bases from J, with 7 bases between. This CDR3 spans 15 amino acids. Looked up from germline, CDR1 is LNHNV and CDR2 is YYDKDF (reference sequence). The CDR3 DNA sequence: TGTGCCACCAGCAGAGTATCTAGCTCCTACAATGAGCAGTTCTTC. This sequence encodes CATSRVSSSYNEQFF.

This clone was detected only a few times. The chain joins TRBV7-9 to TRBJ2-5, with D unclear. The CDR3 runs 13 residues. Looked up from germline, CDR1 is SEHNR and CDR2 is FQNEAQ (reference sequence). Trimming took 1 base from V and 4 from J, leaving 7 bases between them. For the CDR3, the DNA is TGTGCCAGCAGCTTAGATCAAGGAGAGACCCAGTACTTC. This gives the protein CASSLDQGETQYF.

Points on this clone: A read error is likely here: a far larger clone is one base away. Different DNA sequences within this sample yield the same CDR3. The genes are TRBV5-1 and TRBJ2-2, with no clear D. Trimming pared 4 bases from V and 3 bases from J, leaving 4 bases between. The germline V gene encodes CDR1 SGHRS and CDR2 YFSETQ. This CDR3 is built from 12 residues. CDR3 in amino acids: CASSPYTGELFF. The DNA of the CDR3 is TGCGCCAGCAGCCCGTACACCGGGGAGCTGTTTTTT. Looking up the rest from reference TRBV5-1 and TRBJ2-2 gives the full variable domain: KAGVTQTPRYLIKTRGQQVTLSCSPISGHRSVSWYQQTPGQGLQFLFEYFSETQRNKGNFPGRFSGRQFSNSRSEMNVSTLELGDSALYLCASSPYTGELFFGEGSRLTVL.

J is TRBJ2-7 and V is TRBV27; D not certain. Deletions cut 5 bases from V and 2 bases from J, with 10 bases between. CDR1 is MNHEY, CDR2 SMNVEV, per germline (reference sequence). The CDR3 extends over 13 amino acids. The CDR3 region is CASSIRRPYEQYF. The DNA for the CDR3 is TGTGCCAGCAGTATACGTCGGCCCTACGAGCAGTACTTC.

The CDR3 reads CASSYNQETQYF. The CDR3 DNA sequence: TGTGCCAGCAGTTACAACCAAGAGACCCAGTACTTC. The V call is TRBV6-5, the J call TRBJ2-5; D remains ambiguous. V was trimmed by 2 bases and J by 0 bases, leaving 1 base between them. There are 12 residues in the CDR3. Looked up from germline, CDR1 is MNHEY and CDR2 is SVGAGI.

The chain couples TRBV25-1 to TRBJ1-3; D is uncertain. Germline CDR1 reads MGHDK; CDR2 reads SYGVNS. V shed 4 bases and J shed 4 bases, with 5 bases lying between them. This CDR3 spans 12 amino acids. The CDR3 nucleotides are TGTGCCAGCAGTGTCGCCGGAAACACCATATATTTT. This encodes CASSVAGNTIYF.

The V and J genes are TRBV9 and TRBJ2-2; D is unclear. The CDR3 covers 14 residues. Trimming removed 3 bases from V and 1 base from J, with 7 bases in between. CDR1 and CDR2 (germline): SGDLS, YYNGEE. CDR3 bases: TGTGCCAGCAGCGGGCGGTTGAACACCGGGGAGCTGTTTTTT. It specifies CASSGRLNTGELFF.